Each of the 29 T cell receptor beta chains below was sequenced from the same sample in a study of blood T cell repertoires in COVID-19. The method was immunoSEQ multiplex PCR; TCRdb's version includes in-frame clones alone and lacks a portion of them. The sample gives under 65,000 clones, roughly 90% of which show up once; about 1.2% is in the top ten. Specimen: peripheral blood. The receptor source for this set is a man between 60 and 75 years old with acute or convalescent COVID-19.

The V gene is TRBV29-1, the J gene TRBJ1-1; D unresolved. CDR1 SQVTM and CDR2 ANQGSEA come from the germline V gene. V dropped 2 bases and J dropped 6 bases, with 10 bases sitting between them. There are 12 residues in the CDR3. The CDR3 sequence: CSVESQRAEAFF. The CDR3 DNA sequence: TGCAGCGTTGAATCGCAACGCGCTGAAGCTTTCTTT.

The chain is built from TRBV28 and TRBJ2-5; TRBD2 matches 9 bases. The V gene end was trimmed by 3 bases and the J gene end by 0 bases; junction bases not matched to a gene: 2. The length of the CDR3 is 15 residues. Germline loops: CDR1 MDHEN, CDR2 SYDVKM. The CDR3 here is CASSFSSGNQETQYF. As DNA, the CDR3 is TGTGCCAGCAGTTTCTCTAGCGGGAACCAAGAGACCCAGTACTTC.

V and J are TRBV21-1 and TRBJ1-1; the D segment call TRBD1 is taken from the table without a DNA check. TRBV21-1 is a pseudogene. The CDR3 is made up of 16 amino acids. CDR3 bases: TGTGCCAGCCTTTCTACCGGGGGACAGGGCTTTACTGAAGCTTTCTTT. Its protein product is CASLSTGGQGFTEAFF.

The chain recombines TRBV3-1 (or the pseudogene TRBV3-2) with TRBJ2-5, with unresolved D. CDR3 length: 13 residues. The germline CDR1 and CDR2 sequences are LGHDT and YNNKEL (reference sequence). V lost 1 base, J lost 7 bases, and 10 bases lay in between. CDR3 sequence reads: CASSQVSSGTQYF. CDR3 sequence (DNA): TGTGCCAGCAGCCAAGTGTCCTCGGGGACCCAGTACTTC.

This chain joins TRBV3-1 (or the pseudogene TRBV3-2) and TRBJ2-1, with D unresolved. Germline V gives CDR1 LGHDT, CDR2 YNNKEL (reference sequence). The CDR3 spans 14 residues. V was cut by 1 base and J by 9 bases, with 13 bases left in between. The DNA of the CDR3 is TGTGCCAGCAGCCAAGCCTTAAGTGGAGTTGAGCAGTTCTTC. Translating it yields CASSQALSGVEQFF.

This sequence joins TRBV10-1 and TRBJ1-1, with 7 bases identical to TRBD1. In germline, CDR1 is WNHNN, CDR2 SYGVQD (reference sequence). The V and J ends lost 5 bases and 5 bases, in that order; junction bases with no gene match: 5. This CDR3 is built from 13 residues. This CDR3 is CASSPGQVTEAFF. The CDR3 DNA follows: TGCGCCAGCAGTCCTGGACAGGTTACTGAAGCTTTCTTT.

The table lists this clone with a count of one. The genes are TRBV6-1 and TRBJ1-5; no clear D gene. The germline V and J ends were trimmed by 0 bases and 4 bases, with 4 bases remaining between them. The CDR3 is made up of 13 amino acids. Germline V gives CDR1 MNHNS, CDR2 SASEGT. CDR3 bases: TGTGCCAGCAGTGAAGCTCGTAATCAGCCCCAGCATTTT. Its protein product is CASSEARNQPQHF.

This clone appeared a single time. V usage is TRBV6-5 and J usage is TRBJ2-1, with 8 nucleotides matching TRBD1. This CDR3 contains 15 residues. The germline V gene encodes CDR1 MNHEY and CDR2 SVGAGI. The V and J ends lost 6 bases and 3 bases, in that order; junction bases with no gene match: 7. This chain's CDR3 is CASREGTGLYNEQFF. The CDR3 bases are TGTGCCAGCAGGGAGGGGACAGGACTCTACAATGAGCAGTTCTTC.

V usage is TRBV2 and J usage is TRBJ2-5, with D tentatively TRBD1 (5 bases). The ends were cut back, 6 bases at V and 4 bases at J, with 18 bases in the middle. The CDR3 covers 15 residues. Germline CDR1 reads SNHLY; CDR2 reads FYNNEI. The CDR3 DNA reads TGTGCCAGCAGGGTCGCAGGGTTAACGACAGAGACCCAGTACTTC. Translating it yields CASRVAGLTTETQYF.

J is TRBJ2-7 and V is TRBV19; possibly TRBD1 for D (6 bases). V was shortened by 2 bases and J by 5 bases, with 22 bases between the two germline ends. Germline V gene data show CDR1 as LNHDA and CDR2 as SQIVND (reference sequence). This CDR3 region has 17 residues. The CDR3 sequence is CASSIFGWDNPKDEQYF. The DNA for the CDR3 is TGTGCCAGTAGTATATTTGGATGGGACAACCCTAAGGACGAGCAGTACTTC.

The chain is built from TRBV14 and TRBJ2-2; 8 bases align to TRBD2. There are 17 residues in the CDR3. Trimming took 1 base from V and 1 from J; bases not matched to a gene: 5. The germline CDR1 and CDR2 sequences are SGHDN and FVKESK. The CDR3 protein is CASSQASSGGNTGELFF. CDR3 DNA: TGTGCCAGCAGCCAAGCGTCGAGCGGGGGGAACACCGGGGAGCTGTTTTTT.

This chain connects TRBV5-4 to TRBJ2-2; 11 nucleotides line up with TRBD2. The CDR3 spans 18 residues. In germline, CDR1 is SGHNT, CDR2 YYREEE (reference sequence). J was trimmed by 1 base and V by 4 bases; bases with no gene match: 9. The CDR3 reads CASSEGTSGSLNTGELFF. CDR3 in DNA: TGTGCCAGCAGCGAGGGGACTAGCGGAAGTTTGAACACCGGGGAGCTGTTTTTT.

V usage is TRBV7-9 and J usage is TRBJ2-7; tentatively, D is TRBD1 (6 bases). V was clipped by 0 bases and J by 10 bases, with 25 bases between them. The CDR3 extends over 17 amino acids. Per the germline V gene, CDR1 is SEHNR and CDR2 is FQNEAQ (reference sequence). DNA of the CDR3: TGTGCCAGCAGCTTAGCGCGTGAACAAAAGACAGGAGATACACAGTACTTC. It translates to CASSLAREQKTGDTQYF.

This rearrangement joins TRBV19 to TRBJ2-3; a possible D gene is TRBD1 (6 bases). V was pared by 7 bases and J by 4 bases, with 21 bases between. The length of the CDR3 is 16 residues. The germline CDR1 and CDR2 sequences are LNHDA and SQIVND (reference sequence). CDR3 in amino acids: CASKGSDTGQADTQYF. Written as DNA, the CDR3 is TGTGCCAGTAAGGGTTCGGATACGGGACAAGCAGATACGCAGTATTTT.

The V gene is TRBV4-1, the J gene TRBJ1-2, with D maybe TRBD1 (6 bases). Germline loops: CDR1 MGHRA, CDR2 YSYEKL. The CDR3 runs to 12 residues. V was shortened by 5 bases and J by 4 bases, with 8 bases between the two germline ends. Written as DNA, the CDR3 is TGCGCCAGCAGCAAGGACAGCTATGGCTACACCTTC. As protein: CASSKDSYGYTF.

The V and J genes are TRBV10-3 and TRBJ1-2, with D maybe TRBD1 (5 bases). Germline CDR1 reads ENHRY; CDR2 reads SYGVKD. Trimming shortened V by 0 bases and J by 1 base, and 9 bases separated the two germline ends. The CDR3 runs 15 residues. This CDR3 reads CAISESPGYNYGYTF. DNA for the CDR3: TGTGCCATCAGTGAGTCCCCAGGGTATAACTATGGCTACACCTTC.

This chain uses TRBV3-1 (or the pseudogene TRBV3-2) with TRBJ2-1, with TRBD2 matching 12 bases. Germline V gives CDR1 LGHDT, CDR2 YNNKEL (reference sequence). The CDR3 has 17 amino acids. V lost 1 base, J lost 7 bases, and 8 bases stayed unmatched. The CDR3 coding sequence is TGTGCCAGCAGCCAAGGCCTAGCGGGGGGGCAGTTAAATGAGCAGTTCTTC. Translated, it gives CASSQGLAGGQLNEQFF.

The chain links TRBV3-1 (or the pseudogene TRBV3-2) to TRBJ2-7; 7 positions match TRBD1. The CDR3 is 15 residues long. CDR1 and CDR2 (germline): LGHDT, YNNKEL (reference sequence). The junction had 7 bases not matched to a gene; V was cut back by 4 bases and J by 1 base. The CDR3 region has the DNA TGTGCCAGCAGCCCGGGGACAGCCACTTCCTACGAGCAGTACTTC. This sequence encodes CASSPGTATSYEQYF.

The chain has TRBV28 and TRBJ1-5, with 7 bases identical to TRBD1. The germline gives CDR1 MDHEN, CDR2 SYDVKM. The CDR3 covers 16 residues. The V segment lost 6 bases and the J segment 3 bases; nucleotides outside the gene matches: 11. In DNA, the CDR3 is TGTGCCAGCAGGACAGGGAGGTCGGAAGACAATCAGCCCCAGCATTTT. Its protein is CASRTGRSEDNQPQHF.

This rearrangement joins TRBV6-1 to TRBJ1-5; 8 nucleotides align to TRBD1. The CDR3 runs to 16 residues. Germline CDR1 and CDR2: MNHNS and SASEGT. V was clipped by 1 base and J by 5 bases; unmatched bases: 7. The CDR3 coding sequence is TGTGCCAGCAGTGAAGATCTTGACAGGGGCTATCAGCCCCAGCATTTT. Its protein is CASSEDLDRGYQPQHF.

The chain links TRBV7-8 to TRBJ2-1; no reliable D call. The CDR3 consists of 12 residues. Germline values: CDR1 SGHVS, CDR2 FQNEAQ. V lost 7 bases to trimming and J lost 7 bases, with 11 bases between them. CDR3 DNA sequence: TGTGCCAGCAACCAAGCGTATAATGAGCAGTTCTTC. Its protein is CASNQAYNEQFF.

This clone was seen only once. This chain links TRBV11-2 with TRBJ2-7, with 13 bases that match TRBD2. Trimming at V came to 6 bases and at J to 3 bases, leaving 2 bases not matched to a gene. Per the germline V gene, CDR1 is SGHAT and CDR2 is FQNNGV. This CDR3 is built from 14 residues. The CDR3 spells CASRRLAGGYEQYF. Written as DNA, the CDR3 is TGTGCCAGCAGAAGACTAGCGGGAGGCTACGAGCAGTACTTC.

V and J are TRBV11-2 and TRBJ1-6; 8 positions match TRBD1. Germline V gives CDR1 SGHAT, CDR2 FQNNGV. The trim removed 3 bases at V and 8 bases at J, leaving 12 bases unmatched. The CDR3 totals 17 residues. DNA for the CDR3: TGTGCCAGCAGCTTCCGGGACAGGATGAGTTTACATTCACCCCTCCACTTT. Translation: CASSFRDRMSLHSPLHF.

The V gene is TRBV4-2, the J gene TRBJ2-7, with TRBD2 matching over 8 bases. Per germline, CDR1 LGHNA and CDR2 YNFKEQ. The CDR3 totals 14 residues. With V trimmed by 8 bases and J by 5 bases, 11 bases remained unmatched. The CDR3 loop is CASRGGGFGDEQYF. The CDR3 DNA follows: TGTGCCAGCCGGGGGGGCGGGTTTGGTGACGAGCAGTACTTC.

This clone was seen just once. This chain joins TRBV20-1 and TRBJ2-7, with D maybe TRBD1 (5 bases). V shed 3 bases and J shed 6 bases, with 18 bases lying between them. Germline loops: CDR1 DFQATT, CDR2 SNEGSKA (reference sequence). There are 14 residues in the CDR3. The CDR3 region is CSASRGLGQLEQYF. The DNA of the CDR3 is TGCAGTGCTAGTAGAGGTTTGGGGCAGCTCGAGCAGTACTTC.

The chain joins TRBV7-2 to TRBJ2-7, with D perhaps matching TRBD1 (6 bases). There are 15 residues in the CDR3. The germline V gene encodes CDR1 SGHTA and CDR2 FQGNSA. The ends were cut back, 2 bases at V and 5 bases at J, with 16 bases in the middle. CDR3 in amino acids: CASSLWGRDLDEQYF. The CDR3 DNA follows: TGTGCCAGCAGCTTATGGGGGCGCGACCTGGACGAGCAGTACTTC.

The rearrangement links TRBV19 to TRBJ2-1, with 7 bases that match TRBD2. The CDR3 runs 16 residues. V lost 0 bases, J lost 5 bases, and 7 bases stayed unmatched. Germline lookup yields CDR1 LNHDA and CDR2 SQIVND (reference sequence). The CDR3 reads CASSIEAGRTHNEQFF. CDR3 in DNA: TGTGCCAGTAGTATAGAGGCCGGGAGGACTCACAATGAGCAGTTCTTC.

The chain employs TRBV3-1 (or the pseudogene TRBV3-2) and TRBJ2-5, with TRBD1 identical over 7 bases. The junction had 4 bases not matched to a gene; V was cut back by 0 bases and J by 3 bases. The V gene's germline CDR1 is LGHDT and CDR2 YNNKEL (reference sequence). This CDR3 spans 15 amino acids. For the CDR3, the DNA is TGTGCCAGCAGCCAAGAGAACGGACAGGAAGAGACCCAGTACTTC. As protein: CASSQENGQEETQYF.

The chain carries TRBV19 and TRBJ1-1; a weak D match, TRBD1 (6 bases). V gave up 5 bases and J gave up 2 bases, with 12 bases separating them. Per the germline V gene, CDR1 is LNHDA and CDR2 is SQIVND (reference sequence). The CDR3 runs to 14 residues. In DNA form, the CDR3 reads TGTGCCAGTAGTTTCTCAGGGGCAAACACTGAAGCTTTCTTT. Translation: CASSFSGANTEAFF.